The 26 T cell receptor beta chains reported below all come from one sample, sequenced in a study of blood T cell repertoires in COVID-19. Produced via immunoSEQ multiplex PCR; TCRdb's table is partial and in-frame only. The sample holds hundreds of thousands of clones; roughly four fifths are singletons and the top ten take approximately 3.6%. The sequenced material came from PBMCs or T cells enriched from blood (not recorded which). The receptors were gathered from a woman aged 60-75 years who had recovered from COVID-19.

CDR3 sequence: CASSRGQGSNEAFF. For the CDR3, the DNA is TGTGCCAGCAGCCGCGGACAGGGGAGTAATGAAGCTTTCTTT. This chain connects TRBV4-2 to TRBJ1-1, with TRBD1 matching over 9 bases. With V trimmed by 4 bases and J by 7 bases, 7 bases remained unmatched. Germline values: CDR1 LGHNA, CDR2 YNFKEQ. CDR3 length equals 14 residues.

The V and J genes are TRBV24-1 and TRBJ1-2, with 12 bases matching TRBD1. From germline, CDR1 is KGHDR and CDR2 SFDVKD. The CDR3 loop spans 18 amino acids. Unmatched junction bases numbered 20, after V lost 8 bases and J lost 8 bases. CDR3 coding DNA: TGTGCCACCATTCGGCAGTTCGAGGGACAGGGGGCCTCTATGGGCTACACCTTC. Its translation is CATIRQFEGQGASMGYTF.

This clone showed up just once. V gene TRBV29-1 combines with J gene TRBJ1-4; D unclear. CDR1 SQVTM and CDR2 ANQGSEA come from the germline V gene. The CDR3 consists of 11 residues. Trimming cost V 2 bases and J 7 bases, with 5 bases left between them. This CDR3 is CSVERGEKLFF. The CDR3 DNA follows: TGCAGCGTTGAACGGGGTGAAAAACTGTTTTTT.

The chain employs TRBV21-1 and TRBJ2-7; TRBD1, the table's D call, was not compared with the DNA. TRBV21-1 is a pseudogene locus. This CDR3 comprises 16 residues. Here the CDR3 reads CASSKANSLDFVEQYF. DNA for the CDR3: TGTGCCAGCAGCAAAGCGAACAGCTTGGATTTTGTTGAGCAGTACTTC.

The V call is TRBV5-6, the J call TRBJ1-1; D unclear. Germline lookup yields CDR1 SGHDT and CDR2 YYEEEE. CDR3 length: 14 residues. Trimming left V 0 bases short and J 4 bases short, with 10 bases between. The CDR3 here is CASSLVRLSTEAFF. As DNA, the CDR3 is TGTGCCAGCAGCTTGGTTCGACTGAGCACTGAAGCTTTCTTT.

The CDR3 coding sequence is TGTGCCAGCACCACCCTAGCTGGAAACACCATATATTTT. It yields the protein CASTTLAGNTIYF. The chain couples TRBV9 to TRBJ1-3; D is unresolved. Germline V gene sequence: CDR1 SGDLS, CDR2 YYNGEE. CDR3 length: 13 amino acids. Trimming took off 6 bases at V and 2 bases at J, with 9 bases between the two ends.

This chain uses TRBV3-1 (or the pseudogene TRBV3-2) with TRBJ1-5, with 8 positions matching TRBD1. V lost 0 bases to trimming and J lost 4 bases; unmatched junction nucleotides: 8. Germline V gives CDR1 LGHDT, CDR2 YNNKEL (reference sequence). The CDR3 extends over 17 amino acids. The CDR3 reads CASSQDGRTGYNQPQHF. The CDR3 DNA reads as TGTGCCAGCAGCCAAGATGGCCGGACAGGGTATAATCAGCCCCAGCATTTT.

This chain uses TRBV2 with TRBJ2-7; 10 nucleotides match TRBD1. V lost 4 bases to trimming and J lost 4 bases; unmatched junction nucleotides: 4. The CDR3 has 14 residues. Germline V CDR1 and CDR2: SNHLY, FYNNEI. The CDR3 coding sequence is TGTGCCAGCAGTGGGACAGGGGGGAGATACGAGCAGTACTTC. The encoded protein is CASSGTGGRYEQYF.

The genes are TRBV5-1 and TRBJ2-1; TRBD2 agrees at 9 bases. V lost 1 base to trimming and J lost 6 bases; unmatched junction nucleotides: 8. CDR3 size: 16 residues. Germline V lookup: CDR1 SGHRS, CDR2 YFSETQ. The CDR3, as DNA: TGCGCCAGCAGCTTGACGAGCGGGGGGAATGGCAATGAGCAGTTCTTC. Translating gives CASSLTSGGNGNEQFF. The full variable domain, rest sourced from reference TRBV5-1 and TRBJ2-1, is KAGVTQTPRYLIKTRGQQVTLSCSPISGHRSVSWYQQTPGQGLQFLFEYFSETQRNKGNFPGRFSGRQFSNSRSEMNVSTLELGDSALYLCASSLTSGGNGNEQFFGPGTRLTVL.

V usage is TRBV27 and J usage is TRBJ1-4; possibly TRBD1 for D (6 bases). The CDR3 spans 16 residues. CDR1 and CDR2 (germline): MNHEY, SMNVEV (reference sequence). Trimming pared 5 bases from V and 7 bases from J, leaving 20 bases between. The CDR3 DNA reads TGTGCCAGCAGTCACCGACGGGGGGCAGGGGTTGAAAAACTGTTTTTT. It codes for CASSHRRGAGVEKLFF. The whole variable domain, filled in from reference TRBV27 and TRBJ1-4, reads EAQVTQNPRYLITVTGKKLTVTCSQNMNHEYMSWYRQDPGLGLRQIYYSMNVEVTDKGDVPEGYKVSRKEKRNFPLILESPSPNQTSLYFCASSHRRGAGVEKLFFGSGTQLSVL.

A remark on this clone: This sample also contains other DNA sequences that code for the same CDR3. The rearrangement uses TRBV19 and TRBJ1-1; TRBD1 matches at 7 bases. V lost 1 base and J lost 3; bases outside the gene matches: 2. Germline V gene lookup returns CDR1 LNHDA and CDR2 SQIVND (reference sequence). CDR3 size: 14 residues. As DNA, the CDR3 is TGTGCCAGTAGTATAGGACAGGGATACACTGAAGCTTTCTTT. Translation gives CASSIGQGYTEAFF.

The chain employs TRBV7-9 and TRBJ2-1; 11 nucleotides align to TRBD2. The V gene's germline CDR1 is SEHNR and CDR2 FQNEAQ (reference sequence). CDR3 length: 16 residues. Unmatched junction bases numbered 11, after V lost 5 bases and J lost 8 bases. This CDR3 is CASSPRASGRWDEQFF. Written as DNA, the CDR3 is TGTGCCAGCAGCCCTAGGGCTAGCGGGAGGTGGGATGAGCAGTTCTTC.

The gene calls are TRBV6-5 and TRBJ2-1; the match to TRBD1 covers 10 bases. Germline CDR1 is MNHEY and CDR2 is SVGAGI. The CDR3 runs 16 residues. V shed 4 bases and J 2 bases; nucleotides not matched to a gene: 5. CDR3 bases: TGTGCCAGCAGTTCCGGGACAGGGGTTGCCTACAATGAGCAGTTCTTC. It yields the protein CASSSGTGVAYNEQFF.

This chain links TRBV13 with TRBJ2-2, with TRBD1 matching 8 bases. Germline CDR1 and CDR2: PRHDT and FYEKMQ (reference sequence). The CDR3 spans 16 residues. The ends lost 7 bases at V and 7 bases at J; junction bases unmatched: 14. DNA of the CDR3: TGTGCCAGCAACGTAAGGACAGGGCTATCTAGCGGGGAGCTGTTTTTT. The encoded protein is CASNVRTGLSSGELFF.

The rearrangement joins TRBV7-7 to TRBJ2-1; 7 nucleotides agree with TRBD1. Per germline, CDR1 SSHAT and CDR2 FNYEAQ (reference sequence). The CDR3 is 16 amino acids. With V trimmed by 4 bases and J by 4 bases, 10 bases remained unmatched. CDR3 loop: CASSSNQGVGYNEQFF. The CDR3 bases are TGTGCCAGCAGCTCCAACCAGGGGGTAGGGTACAATGAGCAGTTCTTC.

The V gene is TRBV4-1, the J gene TRBJ2-5; D call uncertain. CDR1 MGHRA and CDR2 YSYEKL come from the germline V gene. There are 14 residues in the CDR3. V was trimmed by 5 bases and J by 7 bases, leaving 17 bases between them. The CDR3 reads CASSVGPEEGTQYF. The CDR3 nucleotides read TGCGCCAGCAGCGTGGGCCCTGAAGAAGGGACCCAGTACTTC.

This clone was picked up a small number of times. The chain employs TRBV7-2 and TRBJ1-1, with 9 positions matching TRBD1. The CDR3 spans 14 residues. V trimming: 6 bases; J trimming: 3 bases; junction bases outside the gene matches: 5. Germline V gene sequence: CDR1 SGHTA, CDR2 FQGNSA. For the CDR3, the DNA is TGTGCCAGCAGGCCCACAGGGGGCTACACTGAAGCTTTCTTT. It yields the protein CASRPTGGYTEAFF.

The chain carries TRBV5-1 and TRBJ2-1; 9 bases match TRBD2. V shed 4 bases, J shed 6 bases, and the junction held 5 bases outside the gene matches. The CDR3 consists of 14 residues. Per germline, CDR1 SGHRS and CDR2 YFSETQ. The CDR3 DNA sequence: TGCGCCAGCAGCGGGGGACTAGCCTTCAATGAGCAGTTCTTC. This codes for CASSGGLAFNEQFF.

This clone was observed a few times. The J gene is TRBJ1-5, the V gene TRBV10-2, with 8 bases that match TRBD1. The CDR3 has 15 amino acids. Trimming took 0 bases from V and 6 from J; bases not matched to a gene: 4. Germline CDR1 is WSHSY and CDR2 is SAAADI. The CDR3, as DNA: TGCGCCAGCAGTGAGTCGTCAGGGGGCGTTCAGCCCCAGCATTTT. Translating gives CASSESSGGVQPQHF.

The sample holds a few counts of this clone. The chain has TRBV5-6 and TRBJ1-5; 7 bases are a match to TRBD1. The junction had 7 bases not matched to a gene; V was cut back by 4 bases and J by 0 bases. The CDR3 spans 16 residues. Germline V CDR1 and CDR2: SGHDT, YYEEEE. CDR3 residues: CASSVSTGISNQPQHF. The CDR3 nucleotides are TGTGCCAGCAGCGTATCGACAGGGATTAGCAATCAGCCCCAGCATTTT.

The chain combines TRBV6-1 with TRBJ1-6; D call uncertain. The germline V and J ends were trimmed by 2 bases and 13 bases, with 6 bases remaining between them. Germline CDR1 reads MNHNS; CDR2 reads SASEGT. This CDR3 has 11 amino acids. The CDR3 DNA sequence: TGTGCCAGCAGTGAAACTTGGCCCCTCCACTTT. Protein product: CASSETWPLHF.

This chain joins TRBV5-4 and TRBJ2-2; 7 positions match TRBD1. The CDR3 is 16 amino acids. J was trimmed by 4 bases and V by 4 bases; bases with no gene match: 10. Germline loops: CDR1 SGHNT, CDR2 YYREEE (reference sequence). The CDR3 DNA reads as TGTGCCAGCAGCCCCCCCTACAGGGGATCCACCGGGGAGCTGTTTTTT. Translating it yields CASSPPYRGSTGELFF.

This clone came up once. V and J are TRBV19 and TRBJ2-1, with TRBD2 identical over 9 bases. With 5 bases clipped from V and 1 base from J, the junction kept 3 bases outside the gene matches. CDR3 length: 15 amino acids. Germline loops: CDR1 LNHDA, CDR2 SQIVND (reference sequence). The DNA of the CDR3 is TGTGCCAGTAGTCTCAGCGGGGGGTCCTACAATGAGCAGTTCTTC. It specifies CASSLSGGSYNEQFF. Using reference TRBV19 and TRBJ2-1 for the parts outside the CDR3, the full variable domain is DGGITQSPKYLFRKEGQNVTLSCEQNLNHDAMYWYRQDPGQGLRLIYYSQIVNDFQKGDIAEGYSVSREKKESFPLTVTSAQKNPTAFYLCASSLSGGSYNEQFFGPGTRLTVL.

V gene TRBV7-9 combines with J gene TRBJ1-1; D call uncertain. The CDR3 spans 14 residues. V was pared by 2 bases and J by 0 bases, with 7 bases between. Germline V gives CDR1 SEHNR, CDR2 FQNEAQ (reference sequence). The CDR3 is CASSLKSLNTEAFF. The CDR3 DNA reads as TGTGCCAGCAGCTTAAAGAGCCTGAACACTGAAGCTTTCTTT.

This chain connects TRBV11-2 to TRBJ2-7; possible D gene TRBD1, 6 bases. The CDR3 has 15 residues. In germline, CDR1 is SGHAT, CDR2 FQNNGV. V shed 4 bases and J shed 0 bases, with 13 bases lying between them. The CDR3 DNA is TGTGCCAGCAGCTATACACAGGGTCCCTCCTACGAGCAGTACTTC. Translating it yields CASSYTQGPSYEQYF.

This rearrangement joins TRBV5-1 to TRBJ1-2; D is perhaps TRBD1 (6 bases). Germline CDR1 reads SGHRS; CDR2 reads YFSETQ. V shed 0 bases and J shed 8 bases, with 20 bases lying between them. The CDR3 contains 16 residues. In DNA form, the CDR3 reads TGCGCCAGCAGCTTGGGACCTCCGACAGGCATTATCGGCTACACCTTC. Amino acids: CASSLGPPTGIIGYTF.